The 16 T cell receptor beta chains below all came from one sample that was sequenced in a study of blood T cell repertoires in COVID-19. Clones were sequenced by immunoSEQ multiplex PCR, and TCRdb holds only the in-frame ones, with some missing. Among around 620,000 clones, approximately 90% were seen once, and the ten largest hold roughly 0.26%. Sequenced sample: peripheral blood. The receptor source for this set is a woman younger than 30 with acute or convalescent COVID-19.

The chain has TRBV13 and TRBJ2-1; 10 nucleotides agree with TRBD1. CDR3 length: 16 residues. Germline loops: CDR1 PRHDT, CDR2 FYEKMQ (reference sequence). V dropped 4 bases and J dropped 7; count of bases not matched to a gene: 10. The CDR3 sequence: CASSSVRDRGRNEQFF. The CDR3 DNA reads as TGTGCCAGCAGCTCCGTCCGGGACAGGGGCCGGAATGAGCAGTTCTTC.

The V gene is TRBV30, the J gene TRBJ2-7; maybe TRBD1 (5 bases). In germline, CDR1 is GTSNPN, CDR2 SVGIG (reference sequence). There are 14 residues in the CDR3. V dropped 5 bases and J dropped 0 bases, with 14 bases sitting between them. CDR3 loop: CAWSRGWDSYEQYF. CDR3 bases: TGTGCCTGGTCTAGGGGATGGGACTCCTACGAGCAGTACTTC.

The chain recombines TRBV2 with TRBJ2-2; 9 bases agree with TRBD1. The trim removed 6 bases at V and 5 bases at J, leaving 10 bases unmatched. There are 16 residues in the CDR3. Germline loops: CDR1 SNHLY, CDR2 FYNNEI. The DNA of the CDR3 is TGTGCCAGCAGGGGTGGACAGGGGAGAGGGACCGGGGAGCTGTTTTTT. This gives the protein CASRGGQGRGTGELFF.

The gene calls are TRBV19 and TRBJ2-3; no clear D. Trimming stripped 4 bases from V and 2 bases from J, with 10 bases between. Germline lookup yields CDR1 LNHDA and CDR2 SQIVND (reference sequence). The CDR3 is 14 residues long. In DNA, the CDR3 is TGTGCCAGTAGTAGGTACCTAGACACAGATACGCAGTATTTT. It is translated as CASSRYLDTDTQYF.

The chain is built from TRBV6-6 and TRBJ1-4; TRBD1 is a possible D gene (5 bases). The V and J ends lost 2 bases and 7 bases respectively, with 14 bases between them. The CDR3 consists of 15 residues. Germline V gene lookup returns CDR1 MNHNY and CDR2 SVGAGI (reference sequence). CDR3: CASSYLRGEGEKLFF. The DNA of the CDR3 is TGTGCCAGCAGTTACCTCAGAGGGGAGGGTGAAAAACTGTTTTTT.

The chain has TRBV20-1 and TRBJ2-7; the D gene is possibly TRBD2 (7 bases). V was trimmed by 3 bases and J by 3 bases, leaving 15 bases between them. The CDR3 spans 14 residues. Per the germline V gene, CDR1 is DFQATT and CDR2 is SNEGSKA (reference sequence). CDR3 protein: CSASRGGEGYEQYF. DNA for the CDR3: TGCAGTGCTAGTAGAGGGGGGGAGGGCTACGAGCAGTACTTC.

This clone has just a few counts. The chain recombines TRBV6-4 with TRBJ2-7; D call uncertain. Per the germline V gene, CDR1 is MRHNA and CDR2 is SNTAGT. The CDR3 has 15 amino acids. V dropped 3 bases and J dropped 3 bases, with 15 bases sitting between them. The CDR3 loop reads CASSDSDGDHYEQYF. For the CDR3, the DNA is TGTGCCAGCAGTGATTCTGATGGAGACCACTACGAGCAGTACTTC.

The V gene is TRBV6-5, the J gene TRBJ1-1; TRBD1 matches 9 bases. The CDR3 runs 15 residues. CDR1 and CDR2 (germline): MNHEY, SVGAGI. V lost 6 bases and J lost 4; bases outside the gene matches: 9. The CDR3 DNA sequence: TGTGCCAGCAGGAACCCGGGACAGGGAGGCACTGAAGCTTTCTTT. This translates into CASRNPGQGGTEAFF.

This clone was detected once. The chain carries TRBV10-2 and TRBJ1-1; D not resolved. Per the germline V gene, CDR1 is WSHSY and CDR2 is SAAADI. V lost 4 bases to trimming and J lost 4 bases, with 16 bases between them. The CDR3 is 15 residues long. Written as DNA, the CDR3 is TGCGCCAGCAGTGGCTGGTGGGCCGGAGGCACTGAAGCTTTCTTT. Protein product: CASSGWWAGGTEAFF.

This chain joins TRBV9 and TRBJ2-3, with D tentatively TRBD2 (6 bases). Trimming removed 6 bases at V and 5 bases at J, with 16 bases between. CDR3 size: 14 residues. Per germline, CDR1 SGDLS and CDR2 YYNGEE. CDR3 sequence: CASTFGGAEDTQYF. CDR3 DNA sequence: TGTGCCAGCACCTTCGGCGGGGCGGAAGATACGCAGTATTTT.

The gene calls are TRBV24-1 and TRBJ2-3, with 7 bases matching TRBD1. Germline loops: CDR1 KGHDR, CDR2 SFDVKD. V shed 3 bases and J 1 base; nucleotides not matched to a gene: 3. CDR3 length: 15 residues. The CDR3 sequence is CATSDPGQRTDTQYF. DNA for the CDR3: TGTGCCACCAGTGATCCGGGACAGCGCACAGATACGCAGTATTTT.

This clone was counted a single time. This CDR3 is CASSQRWNLYGYTF. Here the CDR3 DNA reads TGTGCCAGCAGCCAGAGGTGGAACCTCTATGGCTACACCTTC. This rearrangement joins TRBV3-1 (or the pseudogene TRBV3-2) to TRBJ1-2; unclear D gene. V shed 3 bases and J shed 4 bases, with 12 bases lying between them. Germline V gene data show CDR1 as LGHDT and CDR2 as YNNKEL (reference sequence). This CDR3 region has 14 residues.

The chain carries TRBV6-4 and TRBJ1-2; TRBD1 aligns across 7 bases. This CDR3 region has 13 residues. After removal of 3 bases from V and 9 bases from J, the junction contained 7 bases not matched to a gene. Per the germline V gene, CDR1 is MRHNA and CDR2 is SNTAGT. The CDR3 region is CASSEGGQGSYTF. The CDR3 nucleotides read TGTGCCAGCAGTGAAGGGGGCCAGGGAAGCTACACCTTC.

The rearrangement links TRBV7-8 to TRBJ2-1; 8 nucleotides agree with TRBD2. Losses at the gene ends were 3 bases for V and 3 bases for J; bases not matched to a gene: 4. CDR1 SGHVS and CDR2 FQNEAQ come from the germline V gene. This CDR3 comprises 15 residues. This chain's CDR3 is CASSFRSGNYNEQFF. The DNA of the CDR3 is TGTGCCAGCAGCTTCCGTAGCGGGAACTACAATGAGCAGTTCTTC. Full variable domain (remainder filled in from reference TRBV7-8 and TRBJ2-1): GAGVSQSPRYKVAKRGQDVALRCDPISGHVSLFWYQQALGQGPEFLTYFQNEAQLDKSGLPSDRFFAERPEGSVSTLKIQRTQQEDSAVYLCASSFRSGNYNEQFFGPGTRLTVL.

CDR3 sequence (DNA): TGCGCCAGCAGCCCTGGTTGGGCCGCTGAAGCTTTCTTT. Protein sequence: CASSPGWAAEAFF. The gene calls are TRBV5-1 and TRBJ1-1; D gene unclear. The CDR3 sequence is 13 residues long. Deletions cut 4 bases from V and 6 bases from J, with 13 bases between. Germline V gene data show CDR1 as SGHRS and CDR2 as YFSETQ.

The chain combines TRBV5-5 with TRBJ2-7; 7 bases are shared with TRBD2. This CDR3 comprises 14 residues. Unmatched junction bases numbered 11, after V lost 4 bases and J lost 7 bases. Per the germline V gene, CDR1 is SGHKS and CDR2 is YYEKEE (reference sequence). The CDR3 sequence: CASSTRDYAWEQYF. CDR3 sequence (DNA): TGTGCCAGCAGCACCCGGGACTACGCCTGGGAGCAGTACTTC.